The 31 T cell receptor beta chains below were found in one sample sequenced in a study of CD8 T cells in ankylosing spondylitis. From the 5' RACE reads, TCRdb called clonotypes with MiXCR, one entry per CDR3 protein. The sample lists 300,000 to 400,000 distinct CDR3 sequences, under 15% occurring once. Input material: blood, either unsorted or a sorted T cell fraction (not recorded which). These receptors were collected from a male donor with ankylosing spondylitis or in good health (not recorded which).

V and J are TRBV30 and TRBJ2-7; TRBD1 is a possible D gene (6 bases). The ends were cut back, 3 bases at V and 5 bases at J, with 14 bases in the middle. The length of the CDR3 is 13 residues. The V gene's germline CDR1 is GTSNPN and CDR2 SVGIG (reference sequence). The CDR3 DNA reads as TGTGCCTGGAGGGACAGAAGAAAGGACGAGCAGTACTTC. Translating gives CAWRDRRKDEQYF.

J is TRBJ2-3 and V is TRBV7-2; D call uncertain. The CDR3 contains 14 residues. V dropped 3 bases and J dropped 0 bases, with 7 bases sitting between them. The germline V gene has CDR1 SGHTA and CDR2 FQGNSA. The CDR3 here is CASSFAHSTDTQYF. In nucleotides, the CDR3 is TGTGCCAGCAGCTTTGCGCACAGCACAGATACGCAGTATTTT.

The chain couples TRBV7-8 to TRBJ2-1; D is ambiguous. CDR1 and CDR2 (germline): SGHVS, FQNEAQ. CDR3 size: 11 residues. V was pared by 5 bases and J by 9 bases, with 8 bases between. CDR3 DNA: TGTGCCAGCAGCGATTTGAGTGAGCAGTTCTTC. It specifies CASSDLSEQFF.

The sample holds many counts of this clonotype. The chain links TRBV12-3 or TRBV12-4 to TRBJ1-6; D not resolved. The CDR3 extends over 14 amino acids. V was pared by 5 bases and J by 5 bases, with 10 bases between. The CDR3 loop is CASSRTYDNSPLHF. CDR3 nucleotide sequence: TGTGCCAGCAGTCGGACGTACGATAATTCACCCCTCCACTTT.

This rearrangement joins TRBV5-1 to TRBJ1-2; TRBD1 matches 7 bases. V was clipped by 0 bases and J by 2 bases; unmatched bases: 4. The CDR3 runs to 15 residues. Looked up from germline, CDR1 is SGHRS and CDR2 is YFSETQ. The CDR3 region is CASSLATGENYGYTF. The CDR3 bases are TGCGCCAGCAGCTTGGCTACAGGGGAAAACTATGGCTACACCTTC.

This sequence joins TRBV4-1 and TRBJ1-2, with D possibly matching TRBD1 (5 bases). Germline CDR1 and CDR2: MGHRA and YSYEKL. This CDR3 has 15 amino acids. V lost 0 bases and J 8 bases, leaving 16 bases between the germline ends. The CDR3 spells CASSQESGTSRGYTF. The CDR3 nucleotides are TGCGCCAGCAGCCAAGAATCAGGGACGTCGAGGGGCTACACCTTC.

This chain's CDR3 is CASSLAGSNEKLFF. The CDR3 DNA reads as TGTGCCAGCAGTTTAGCTGGATCTAATGAAAAACTGTTTTTT. The chain couples TRBV12-3 or TRBV12-4 to TRBJ1-4; D uncertain. This CDR3 is 14 amino acids long. The germline V and J ends were trimmed by 0 bases and 3 bases, with 5 bases remaining between them.

This clonotype was detected a few times. The rearrangement joins TRBV19 to TRBJ2-2; D may be TRBD1 (6 bases). CDR1 is LNHDA, CDR2 SQIVND, per germline (reference sequence). Trimming removed 7 bases from V and 4 bases from J, with 16 bases in between. CDR3 length equals 15 residues. CDR3 sequence: CASTLRARGTGELFF. The CDR3 DNA follows: TGTGCCAGTACCCTAAGGGCCAGGGGCACCGGGGAGCTGTTTTTT.

In the case of this clonotype: Its ends do not fully match the called genes, so a read error is possible. The CDR3 bases are TGCGCCAGCAACTTGATACAGGCGTCGAACACCGGGGAGCTGTTTTTT. This sequence encodes CASNLIQASNTGELFF. J is TRBJ2-2 and V is TRBV5-1; possibly TRBD1 for D (5 bases). Germline assignment: CDR1 SGHRS and CDR2 YFSETQ. CDR3 size: 16 residues.

This clonotype has only a few counts. The chain joins TRBV11-2 to TRBJ2-1; 8 bases are a match to TRBD1. The CDR3 is 19 residues long. With V trimmed by 1 base and J by 2 bases, 13 bases remained unmatched. CDR1 SGHAT and CDR2 FQNNGV come from the germline V gene. In DNA form, the CDR3 reads TGTGCCAGCAGCTTAGTGTCCAGGGGGCGCCTTGATCCCTACAATGAGCAGTTCTTC. This gives the protein CASSLVSRGRLDPYNEQFF.

This rearrangement joins TRBV4-1 to TRBJ1-3; unclear D gene. The CDR3 length is 17 residues. V lost 0 bases and J lost 2, with 14 bases in between. From germline, CDR1 is MGHRA and CDR2 YSYEKL. The CDR3 sequence: CASSQDARPRAGNTIYF. The CDR3 DNA reads as TGCGCCAGCAGCCAAGACGCCAGGCCGCGTGCTGGAAACACCATATATTTT.

Remarks on this clonotype: The germline gene is not matched at one end of the junction; a read error may be the cause. Here the CDR3 DNA reads TGTGCCAGCAGGGTAGGTGCGGGAGTCTCCCACGAGCAGTACTTC. Its translation: CASRVGAGVSHEQYF. The V call is TRBV12-3 or TRBV12-4, the J call TRBJ2-7, with 7 nucleotides matching TRBD2. The CDR3 sequence is 15 residues long.

This rearrangement joins TRBV5-6 to TRBJ2-7; tentatively, D is TRBD2 (6 bases). The CDR3 length is 14 residues. Trimming removed 4 bases at V and 0 bases at J, with 11 bases between. The germline gives CDR1 SGHDT, CDR2 YYEEEE. The CDR3 is CASSRRGSSYEQYF. CDR3 nucleotide sequence: TGTGCCAGCAGCCGACGGGGGAGCTCCTACGAGCAGTACTTC.

The rearrangement uses TRBV11-2 and TRBJ1-2; D might be TRBD1 (5 bases). V lost 1 base and J lost 4, with 16 bases in between. CDR1 and CDR2 (germline): SGHAT, FQNNGV. This CDR3 has 16 amino acids. CDR3 region: CASSLGGTLQSYGYTF. CDR3 DNA: TGTGCCAGCAGCTTAGGAGGGACTCTTCAGAGCTATGGCTACACCTTC.

This clonotype was counted at least ten times. The J gene is TRBJ2-3, the V gene TRBV12-3 or TRBV12-4, with a possible D match to TRBD2 (5 bases). This CDR3 comprises 13 residues. The ends were cut back, 2 bases at V and 8 bases at J, with 11 bases in the middle. The CDR3 sequence is CASSLREGGTQYF. CDR3 nucleotide sequence: TGTGCCAGCAGTTTACGGGAAGGTGGTACGCAGTATTTT.

The table lists this clonotype with a few counts. J is TRBJ2-1 and V is TRBV12-3 or TRBV12-4, with D possibly TRBD2 on 6 matching bases. This CDR3 has 13 amino acids. Between the trimmed V and J ends, which lost 7 bases and 6 bases, there was a span of 13 bases. Written as DNA, the CDR3 is TGTGCCAGCATACGCGGGGCCGGCAATGAGCAGTTCTTC. Translated, it gives CASIRGAGNEQFF.

This clonotype was seen a few times. V and J are TRBV29-1 and TRBJ2-7; D ambiguous. The CDR3 contains 13 residues. Germline lookup yields CDR1 SQVTM and CDR2 ANQGSEA. Trimming shortened V by 4 bases and J by 0 bases, and 10 bases separated the two germline ends. The CDR3 loop reads CSVARRLSYEQYF. CDR3 DNA: TGCAGCGTTGCCCGGCGTCTCTCCTACGAGCAGTACTTC.

The chain carries TRBV5-1 and TRBJ2-5, with D perhaps matching TRBD1 (6 bases). This CDR3 contains 12 residues. Germline V gives CDR1 SGHRS, CDR2 YFSETQ. Trimming shortened V by 10 bases and J by 1 base, and 11 bases separated the two germline ends. DNA of the CDR3: TGCGCCTCAAGACAGGCCCAAGAGACCCAGTACTTC. Its protein is CASRQAQETQYF.

The genes are TRBV5-1 and TRBJ2-5; D is uncertain. This CDR3 comprises 11 residues. V was clipped by 10 bases and J by 4 bases, with 11 bases between them. Per the germline V gene, CDR1 is SGHRS and CDR2 is YFSETQ. Here the CDR3 DNA reads TGCGCCCATAGCCCGGGAGAGACCCAGTACTTC. Its translation is CAHSPGETQYF. Supplemented by reference TRBV5-1 and TRBJ2-5, the full variable domain reads KAGVTQTPRYLIKTRGQQVTLSCSPISGHRSVSWYQQTPGQGLQFLFEYFSETQRNKGNFPGRFSGRQFSNSRSEMNVSTLELGDSALYLCAHSPGETQYFGPGTRLLVL.

The rearrangement joins TRBV12-3 or TRBV12-4 to TRBJ2-1, with TRBD2 identical over 9 bases. After removal of 4 bases from V and 6 bases from J, the junction contained 4 bases not matched to a gene. The CDR3 has 14 residues. As DNA, the CDR3 is TGTGCCAGCAGTTCGGGACTAGCCTCCAATGAGCAGTTCTTC. Its translation is CASSSGLASNEQFF.

This clonotype was seen more than once but under ten times. The V call is TRBV27, the J call TRBJ1-5; D uncertain. V lost 4 bases and J lost 14, with 12 bases in between. CDR3 length: 11 amino acids. The germline V gene encodes CDR1 MNHEY and CDR2 SMNVEV (reference sequence). The CDR3 spells CASSSRTVKHF. CDR3 nucleotide sequence: TGTGCCAGCAGTTCGCGGACTGTGAAGCATTTT.

The rearrangement links TRBV10-3 to TRBJ1-2; TRBD1 might be the D (5 bases). This CDR3 has 14 amino acids. With 2 bases removed from V and 10 bases from J, the gap between germline ends came to 17 bases. Per the germline V gene, CDR1 is ENHRY and CDR2 is SYGVKD. The CDR3 loop is CAISEAPFGGDYTF. The CDR3 bases are TGTGCCATCAGTGAGGCTCCGTTCGGGGGTGACTACACCTTC.

This clonotype occurred a few times. The rearrangement joins TRBV20-1 to TRBJ2-1; 8 bases are a match to TRBD1. The CDR3 extends over 15 amino acids. The V and J ends lost 5 bases and 2 bases, in that order; junction bases with no gene match: 8. Per germline, CDR1 DFQATT and CDR2 SNEGSKA (reference sequence). Here the CDR3 DNA reads TGCAGTGCTCCCCGGACAGGGCGCCCCTACAATGAGCAGTTCTTC. Translated: CSAPRTGRPYNEQFF.

The CDR3 DNA reads as TGTGCCAGCAGTGAAGCTTGGCCTCCGGCGCAGTTCTTC. Translated, it gives CASSEAWPPAQFF. The chain joins TRBV6-1 to TRBJ2-1; D not resolved. This CDR3 comprises 13 residues. The V gene's germline CDR1 is MNHNS and CDR2 SASEGT. The ends were cut back, 0 bases at V and 12 bases at J, with 12 bases in the middle.

This chain connects TRBV11-1 to TRBJ2-2, with D uncertain. CDR3 length: 19 residues. Germline values: CDR1 SGHAT, CDR2 FQDESV (reference sequence). Trimming took off 5 bases at V and 2 bases at J, with 24 bases between the two ends. As DNA, the CDR3 is TGTGCCAGCAGCCCCCACCGGACGGCCGCCCCCAAAAACACCGGGGAGCTGTTTTTT. Protein sequence: CASSPHRTAAPKNTGELFF.

The CDR3 here is CASTDGLFTEAFF. Here the CDR3 DNA reads TGTGCCAGCACCGACGGACTTTTCACTGAAGCTTTCTTT. This chain links TRBV6-6 with TRBJ1-1; D call uncertain. V shed 7 bases and J shed 4 bases, with 13 bases lying between them. In germline, CDR1 is MNHNY, CDR2 SVGAGI (reference sequence). CDR3 length: 13 residues.

The chain recombines TRBV4-1 with TRBJ2-1; 9 nucleotides agree with TRBD1. The length of the CDR3 is 16 residues. Germline values: CDR1 MGHRA, CDR2 YSYEKL. The trim removed 7 bases at V and 4 bases at J, leaving 11 bases unmatched. CDR3: CASMPREGQGYNEQFF. The CDR3 coding sequence is TGCGCCAGCATGCCCAGAGAGGGACAGGGTTACAATGAGCAGTTCTTC.

This clonotype was seen more than once but under ten times. CDR3 sequence: CASSPEVGRNTEAFF. The CDR3 nucleotides read TGCGCCAGCAGCCCGGAGGTAGGGCGGAACACTGAAGCTTTCTTT. The gene calls are TRBV5-1 and TRBJ1-1; no clear D gene. The CDR3 sequence is 15 residues long. CDR1 is SGHRS, CDR2 YFSETQ, per germline. The V and J ends lost 4 bases and 1 base respectively, with 14 bases between them.

This clonotype was counted between two and nine times. The rearrangement links TRBV20-1 to TRBJ2-1; weak D call: TRBD2 (5 bases). Germline CDR1 is DFQATT and CDR2 is SNEGSKA (reference sequence). With 5 bases removed from V and 0 bases from J, the gap between germline ends came to 11 bases. CDR3 length equals 14 residues. For the CDR3, the DNA is TGCAGTGCTCAGGACTTTGTCTCCTACAATGAGCAGTTCTTC. This gives the protein CSAQDFVSYNEQFF.

This clonotype turned up a few times. The genes are TRBV12-3 or TRBV12-4 and TRBJ2-1; 8 bases match TRBD1. Unmatched junction bases numbered 8, after V lost 2 bases and J lost 8 bases. The CDR3 loop spans 15 amino acids. Here the CDR3 DNA reads TGTGCCAGCAGTTTACGGACAGGGTTTGCCGATGAGCAGTTCTTC. Translating it yields CASSLRTGFADEQFF.

This clonotype occurred a few times. This chain uses TRBV9 with TRBJ2-1; perhaps TRBD1 as D (5 bases). Germline V gene data show CDR1 as SGDLS and CDR2 as YYNGEE. This CDR3 has 13 amino acids. The germline V and J ends were trimmed by 2 bases and 8 bases, with 11 bases remaining between them. CDR3 protein: CASSVTTGDEQFF. The CDR3 bases are TGTGCCAGCAGCGTTACAACAGGTGATGAGCAGTTCTTC.